The rows below give T cell receptor beta chains drawn from one sample of a study of T-cell memory formation after mild COVID-19. Via MiXCR, TCRdb re-called the 5' RACE reads, giving one row per CDR3 protein. The sample shows roughly 260,000 distinct CDR3 sequences, about 17% of them seen only once. The specimen sequenced was PBMCs or a T cell subset sorted from them (not recorded which). These receptors all stem from a young man who had mild COVID-19 (a few samples of this study predate the infection). Cell type and time point are not known. The CDR3 runs from the conserved cysteine through the conserved F or W. Clone size appears in some rows only: once, few, many, or a class for an expanded clone.

len,abundance,j_gene,v_gene,CDR3aa
14,NA,TRBJ2-3,TRBV5-1,CASSLPTSTDTQYF
12,NA,TRBJ2-1,TRBV29-1,CSGAGEYNEQFF
14,NA,TRBJ1-6,TRBV30,CAWSPRDSWSPLHF
13,NA,TRBJ1-5,TRBV20-1,CSARVSGDQPQHF
14,few,TRBJ2-5,TRBV6-2/TRBV6-3,CASSRSAGEETQYF
15,few,TRBJ1-4,TRBV20-1,CSAPDRGGISEKLFF
15,NA,TRBJ2-1,TRBV6-5,CASSLVGLGENEQFF
13,NA,TRBJ2-4,TRBV6-2/TRBV6-3,CASSYPDRGVQYF
18,NA,TRBJ2-3,TRBV9,CASSVVTSGGAGTDTQYF
12,NA,TRBJ1-1,TRBV20-1,CSARATSDLAFF
13,few,TRBJ2-7,TRBV3-1,CASSQRGSYEQYF
15,NA,TRBJ2-5,TRBV5-1,CASSLVSDPRETQYF
17,NA,TRBJ2-4,TRBV7-2,CASSTIDRPQAKNIQYF
17,few,TRBJ2-4,TRBV4-2,CASSLRRDRAAKNIQYF
15,NA,TRBJ1-4,TRBV12-3/TRBV12-4,CASSPSGQSNEKLFF
15,few,TRBJ2-5,TRBV7-2,CASSLGLALQETQYF
15,NA,TRBJ2-1,TRBV11-2,CASSLTPDTYNEQFF
16,NA,TRBJ2-2,TRBV12-3/TRBV12-4,CASSLFRTSNTGELFF
14,NA,TRBJ1-1,TRBV18,CASSPRAVATEAFF
13,few,TRBJ1-5,TRBV13,CASSLQGGQPQHF
14,many,TRBJ1-2,TRBV10-3,CAINPDGSNYGYTF
16,many,TRBJ2-3,TRBV5-1,CASRPGDRGSTDTQYF
13,NA,TRBJ2-1,TRBV12-3/TRBV12-4,CASKAGGDNEQFF
16,few,TRBJ1-5,TRBV4-1,CASSQGGPSPYQPQHF
14,NA,TRBJ2-2,TRBV7-2,CASSYAGGTGELFF
15,few,TRBJ2-7,TRBV18,CASSPSQGDSYEQYF
14,few,TRBJ1-2,TRBV27,CASSFGPGGGGYTF
17,NA,TRBJ1-2,TRBV20-1,CSARDGGLPSALSGYTF
15,few,TRBJ2-3,TRBV7-3,CASSLGAGGTDTQYF
14,few,TRBJ2-2,TRBV7-2,CASSPLRDTGELFF
12,few,TRBJ2-5,TRBV24-1,CATSDVTETQYF
15,few,TRBJ2-7,TRBV29-1,CSVVGRRETPYEQYF
13,many,TRBJ1-2,TRBV6-5,CASVYGSPPLYTF
14,few,TRBJ2-3,TRBV15,CATSRSPTADTQYF
14,few,TRBJ2-3,TRBV15,CATSNRTSTDTQYF
14,NA,TRBJ2-7,TRBV30,CAWSETSGGKEQYF
16,NA,TRBJ2-1,TRBV5-5,CASSLPGLAFNNEQFF
15,few,TRBJ2-6,TRBV10-3,CAIKEAPVGANVLTF
16,few,TRBJ2-5,TRBV5-1,CASSLAASGGPETQYF
13,NA,TRBJ2-3,TRBV10-3,CAVRGAEWRTQYF
15,many,TRBJ1-1,TRBV7-3,CASSPAGQGRSGAFF
14,NA,TRBJ2-1,TRBV25-1,CASSDFSKNNEQFF
14,few,TRBJ2-7,TRBV5-1,CASSSAQGNYEQYF
16,few,TRBJ1-4,TRBV7-9,CASSSGTDRRNEKLFF
14,once,TRBJ1-1,TRBV7-9,CASSLPRPIVKAFF
11,few,TRBJ1-2,TRBV18,CASSPGQGPRF
13,few,TRBJ2-3,TRBV5-4,CASSRDSSDTQYF
15,few,TRBJ1-1,TRBV18,CASSPPNTGYTEAFF
11,NA,TRBJ2-1,TRBV20-1,CSARGHNEQFF
16,medium-sized,TRBJ2-4,TRBV4-1,CATSGAGFLAKNIQYF
13,few,TRBJ2-3,TRBV19,CASRAKGTDTQYF
18,many,TRBJ1-5,TRBV20-1,CSARKLLRGRKVNQPQHF